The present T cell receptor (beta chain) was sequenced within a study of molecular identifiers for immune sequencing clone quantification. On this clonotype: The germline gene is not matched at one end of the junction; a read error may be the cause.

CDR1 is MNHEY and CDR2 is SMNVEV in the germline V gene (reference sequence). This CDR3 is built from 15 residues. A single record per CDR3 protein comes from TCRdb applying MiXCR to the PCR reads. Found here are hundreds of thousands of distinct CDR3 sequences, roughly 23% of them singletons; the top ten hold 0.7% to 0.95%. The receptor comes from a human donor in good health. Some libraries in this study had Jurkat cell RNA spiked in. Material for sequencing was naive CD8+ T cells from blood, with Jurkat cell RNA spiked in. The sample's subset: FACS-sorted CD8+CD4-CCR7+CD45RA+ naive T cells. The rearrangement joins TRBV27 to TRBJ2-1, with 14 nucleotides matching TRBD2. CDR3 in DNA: TGTGCCAGCAGTGAAGGGACTAGCGGGGGAAATGAGCAGTCCTTC. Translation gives CASSEGTSGGNEQSF.